The 21 T cell receptor beta chains listed next were all sequenced from one sample in a study of T cells after posttransplantation cyclophosphamide. Produced via immunoSEQ multiplex PCR; TCRdb's table is partial and in-frame only. This sample has 25,000 to 40,000 clones; roughly nine tenths occur once, and the top ten carry 0.1%. Cells defined as naive were viable CD3+CD4+ or CD3+CD8+ and CCR7+CD45RA+CD45RO-CD95-CD27+CD28+. Sample: naive CD4+ T cells sorted from blood. These receptors were obtained from a man aged 30 to 45 in good health and a related stem cell transplant donor.

The chain uses TRBV7-8 and TRBJ2-1; the match to TRBD1 covers 8 bases. CDR1 and CDR2 from the germline V gene are SGHVS and FQNEAQ. The CDR3 runs to 15 residues. V lost 5 bases to trimming and J lost 5 bases; unmatched junction nucleotides: 8. The CDR3 spells CASSTNRGVNNEQFF. The CDR3 nucleotides are TGTGCCAGCAGCACCAACAGGGGGGTCAACAATGAGCAGTTCTTC.

The chain employs TRBV20-1 and TRBJ2-1, with TRBD2 matching over 8 bases. Germline values: CDR1 DFQATT, CDR2 SNEGSKA (reference sequence). The CDR3 length is 11 residues. Unmatched junction bases numbered 4, after V lost 2 bases and J lost 13 bases. For the CDR3, the DNA is TGCAGTGCTAGACTGCGGGGGGTCCAGTTCTTC. This gives the protein CSARLRGVQFF.

In DNA form, the CDR3 reads TGTGCCAGCAGCCAAGATCCAGGGTCCCACGAGCAGTACTTC. Its protein is CASSQDPGSHEQYF. This chain connects TRBV4-2 to TRBJ2-7, with TRBD1 as a possible D gene (5 bases). Germline CDR1 and CDR2: LGHNA and YNFKEQ. V was clipped by 0 bases and J by 5 bases, with 11 bases between them. This CDR3 comprises 14 residues.

This chain uses TRBV4-1 with TRBJ2-1; 12 bases align to TRBD2. V lost 4 bases, J lost 10 bases, and 11 bases stayed unmatched. The germline CDR1 and CDR2 sequences are MGHRA and YSYEKL. CDR3 length equals 16 residues. The CDR3 here is CASSPSRLAGAGEQFF. In nucleotides, the CDR3 is TGCGCCAGCAGCCCGAGTCGACTAGCGGGGGCTGGGGAGCAGTTCTTC.

J is TRBJ2-1 and V is TRBV7-3; no firm D call. Per the germline V gene, CDR1 is SGHTA and CDR2 is FQGTGA. Trimming took 0 bases from V and 9 from J, leaving 12 bases between them. The CDR3 runs to 14 residues. CDR3 loop: CASSLTQDSSEQFF. CDR3 DNA sequence: TGTGCCAGCAGCTTAACGCAAGATAGTAGTGAGCAGTTCTTC.

The CDR3 loop reads CASSPGLAGAQETQYF. The CDR3 coding sequence is TGCGCCAGCAGCCCGGGACTAGCGGGGGCACAAGAGACCCAGTACTTC. V usage is TRBV5-1 and J usage is TRBJ2-5; the match to TRBD2 covers 14 bases. Looked up from germline, CDR1 is SGHRS and CDR2 is YFSETQ. V lost 4 bases to trimming and J lost 2 bases; unmatched junction nucleotides: 4. The CDR3 extends over 16 amino acids. The full variable domain, in which reference TRBV5-1 and TRBJ2-5 provide the parts outside the CDR3, is KAGVTQTPRYLIKTRGQQVTLSCSPISGHRSVSWYQQTPGQGLQFLFEYFSETQRNKGNFPGRFSGRQFSNSRSEMNVSTLELGDSALYLCASSPGLAGAQETQYFGPGTRLLVL.

The chain is built from TRBV13 and TRBJ1-6; 8 positions agree with TRBD1. Germline V gene data show CDR1 as PRHDT and CDR2 as FYEKMQ (reference sequence). The ends lost 6 bases at V and 4 bases at J; junction bases unmatched: 8. This CDR3 comprises 16 residues. The CDR3 nucleotides are TGTGCCAGCAGATCAGGGGGCAGGCCTTATAATTCACCCCTCCACTTT. Amino acids: CASRSGGRPYNSPLHF.

This clone showed up just once. This chain links TRBV10-3 with TRBJ2-1; tentative D call: TRBD2 (6 bases). Trimming cost V 0 bases and J 9 bases, with 6 bases left between them. CDR3 size: 12 residues. Germline CDR1 is ENHRY and CDR2 is SYGVKD. The CDR3 DNA reads TGTGCCATCAGTGAGTCCGGGGGTGAGCAGTTCTTC. It specifies CAISESGGEQFF.

The chain has TRBV4-3 and TRBJ2-7; the match to TRBD2 covers 9 bases. The CDR3 length is 16 residues. The germline CDR1 and CDR2 sequences are LGHNA and YSLEER. J gave up 3 bases and V 2 bases, and 8 bases lay outside the gene matches. This chain's CDR3 is CASSQYVSGGFYEQYF. DNA of the CDR3: TGCGCCAGCAGCCAATACGTTAGCGGGGGTTTCTACGAGCAGTACTTC.

The rearrangement uses TRBV18 and TRBJ1-1, with D tentatively TRBD1 (5 bases). This CDR3 has 15 amino acids. Trimming left V 3 bases short and J 4 bases short, with 15 bases between. Germline-derived CDR1 and CDR2 are KGHSH and LQKENI. The CDR3 reads CASSPQQGRGTEAFF. CDR3 nucleotide sequence: TGTGCCAGCTCACCCCAGCAAGGGAGGGGCACTGAAGCTTTCTTT.

The chain joins TRBV5-4 to TRBJ1-5, with TRBD1 identical over 8 bases. Trimming took 7 bases from V and 0 from J; bases not matched to a gene: 12. CDR3 length: 17 amino acids. Germline-derived CDR1 and CDR2 are SGHNT and YYREEE (reference sequence). The CDR3 loop reads CASRTGRGVGSNQPQHF. The CDR3 DNA sequence: TGTGCCAGCCGGACAGGGCGGGGAGTGGGTAGCAATCAGCCCCAGCATTTT.

There are a few counts of this clone. The CDR3 reads CASSQDPGNRLATNEKLFF. The CDR3 DNA is TGCGCCAGCAGCCAAGACCCTGGGAACAGGCTGGCAACTAATGAAAAACTGTTTTTT. This rearrangement joins TRBV4-1 to TRBJ1-4; D perhaps matches TRBD1 (5 bases). The CDR3 covers 19 residues. CDR1 MGHRA and CDR2 YSYEKL come from the germline V gene. Trimming took 0 bases from V and 0 from J, leaving 17 bases between them.

This chain uses TRBV5-8 with TRBJ2-2, with 10 bases matching TRBD1. CDR1 is SGHTS, CDR2 YDEGEE, per germline. The CDR3 has 15 residues. The junction had 5 bases not matched to a gene; V was cut back by 4 bases and J by 5 bases. The CDR3 sequence: CASSRTGGITGELFF. CDR3 nucleotides: TGTGCCAGCAGCAGGACAGGGGGGATAACCGGGGAGCTGTTTTTT.

The CDR3 DNA reads TGTGCCAGCACCGAAGGCGGGAATCAGCCCCAGCATTTT. Translation: CASTEGGNQPQHF. The chain is built from TRBV6-1 and TRBJ1-5; D not resolved. CDR1 is MNHNS and CDR2 is SASEGT in the germline V gene. This CDR3 spans 13 amino acids. Trimming took off 7 bases at V and 4 bases at J, with 11 bases between the two ends.

This clone appeared once. The chain has TRBV6-6 and TRBJ1-6; 7 nucleotides line up with TRBD1. Unmatched junction bases numbered 13, after V lost 5 bases and J lost 9 bases. The CDR3 runs 16 residues. Germline V gives CDR1 MNHNY, CDR2 SVGAGI (reference sequence). For the CDR3, the DNA is TGTGCCAGCAGTGCCTACAGGGACAGCCTTCCTTCACCCCTCCACTTT. Protein product: CASSAYRDSLPSPLHF.

V is TRBV19 and J is TRBJ2-2, with 7 bases aligning to TRBD1. Germline-derived CDR1 and CDR2 are LNHDA and SQIVND (reference sequence). The CDR3 loop spans 14 amino acids. After removal of 5 bases from V and 6 bases from J, the junction contained 6 bases not matched to a gene. The CDR3, as DNA: TGTGCCAGTAGTTCGACAGGGTTAGCCGGGGAGCTGTTTTTT. This codes for CASSSTGLAGELFF.

The V call is TRBV5-6, the J call TRBJ2-1, with 11 bases lining up with TRBD2. CDR1 is SGHDT and CDR2 is YYEEEE in the germline V gene. The CDR3 is 16 residues long. The V segment lost 0 bases and the J segment 8 bases; nucleotides outside the gene matches: 7. The CDR3 protein is CASSLVSSGGMYEQFF. The CDR3, as DNA: TGTGCCAGCAGCTTGGTTTCTAGCGGGGGGATGTATGAGCAGTTCTTC.

The chain has TRBV29-1 and TRBJ1-1; weak D call: TRBD1 (6 bases). Trimming left V 4 bases short and J 5 bases short, with 11 bases between. This CDR3 comprises 12 residues. Per germline, CDR1 SQVTM and CDR2 ANQGSEA. CDR3 coding DNA: TGCAGCGTTGGTAGGGGGATAACTGAAGCTTTCTTT. It codes for CSVGRGITEAFF.

The chain links TRBV5-1 to TRBJ2-7, with no clear D. The DNA matches TRBJ2-5 better at its end, which makes the J call doubtful. Germline assignment: CDR1 SGHRS and CDR2 YFSETQ. CDR3 length equals 11 residues. CDR3 sequence (DNA): TGCGCCAGCAGTATAGGAGAGACCCAGTACTTC. It specifies CASSIGETQYF.

The gene calls are TRBV9 and TRBJ2-1; the match to TRBD2 covers 12 bases. Trimming cost V 2 bases and J 15 bases; bases outside gene matches: 3. CDR1 and CDR2 (germline): SGDLS, YYNGEE. This CDR3 is 12 amino acids long. CDR3 protein: CASSVTSGGLFF. The CDR3 coding sequence is TGTGCCAGCAGCGTGACTAGCGGGGGACTGTTCTTC. The full variable domain, in which reference TRBV9 and TRBJ2-1 provide the parts outside the CDR3, is DSGVTQTPKHLITATGQRVTLRCSPRSGDLSVYWYQQSLDQGLQFLIQYYNGEERAKGNILERFSAQQFPDLHSELNLSSLELGDSALYFCASSVTSGGLFFGPGTRLTVL.

This clone was seen a handful of times. The V and J genes are TRBV10-2 and TRBJ1-5, with 9 bases fitting TRBD1. The CDR3 contains 15 residues. Germline trimming cut 3 bases from V and 6 bases from J; bases unmatched to any gene: 6. The germline V gene encodes CDR1 WSHSY and CDR2 SAAADI. In nucleotides, the CDR3 is TGCGCCAGCAGTGACGGGACAGGGTTGCCTCAGCCCCAGCATTTT. Its protein product is CASSDGTGLPQPQHF.